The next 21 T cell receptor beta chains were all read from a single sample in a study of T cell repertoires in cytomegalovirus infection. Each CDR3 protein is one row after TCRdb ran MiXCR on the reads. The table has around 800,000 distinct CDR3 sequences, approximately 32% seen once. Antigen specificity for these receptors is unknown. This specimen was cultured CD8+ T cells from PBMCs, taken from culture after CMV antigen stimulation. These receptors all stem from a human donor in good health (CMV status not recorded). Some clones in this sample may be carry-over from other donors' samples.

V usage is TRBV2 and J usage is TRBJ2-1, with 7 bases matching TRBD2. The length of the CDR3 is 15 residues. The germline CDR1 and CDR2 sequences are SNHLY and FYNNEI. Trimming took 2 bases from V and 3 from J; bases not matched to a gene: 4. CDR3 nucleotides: TGTGCCAGCAGTGAATGGGGGGGGGTCTACAATGAGCAGTTCTTC. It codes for CASSEWGGVYNEQFF.

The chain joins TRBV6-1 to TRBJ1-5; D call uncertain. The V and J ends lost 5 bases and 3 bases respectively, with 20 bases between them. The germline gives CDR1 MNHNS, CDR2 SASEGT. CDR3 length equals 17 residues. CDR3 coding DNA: TGTGCCAGCAGTTATAACCTCTACAGAGTCGACAATCAGCCCCAGCATTTT. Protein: CASSYNLYRVDNQPQHF.

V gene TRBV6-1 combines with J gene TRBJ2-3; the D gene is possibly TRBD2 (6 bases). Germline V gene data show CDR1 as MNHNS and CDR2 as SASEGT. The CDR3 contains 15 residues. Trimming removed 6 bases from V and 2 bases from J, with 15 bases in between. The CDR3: CASSGLGGTTDTQYF. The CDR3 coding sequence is TGTGCCAGCAGCGGTCTCGGGGGAACCACAGATACGCAGTATTTT.

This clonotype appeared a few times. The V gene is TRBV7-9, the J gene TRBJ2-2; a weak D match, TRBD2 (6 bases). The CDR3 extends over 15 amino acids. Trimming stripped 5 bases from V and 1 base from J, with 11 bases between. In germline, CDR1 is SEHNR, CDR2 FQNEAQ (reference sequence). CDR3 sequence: CASSTRLGNTGELFF. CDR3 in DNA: TGTGCCAGCAGCACCAGACTAGGGAACACCGGGGAGCTGTTTTTT.

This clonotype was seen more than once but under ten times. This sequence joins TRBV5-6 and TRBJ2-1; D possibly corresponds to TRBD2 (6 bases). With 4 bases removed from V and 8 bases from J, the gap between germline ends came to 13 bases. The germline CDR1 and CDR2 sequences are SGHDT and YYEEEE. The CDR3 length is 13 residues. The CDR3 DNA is TGTGCCAGCAGCCCCGGAGGGCGCCATGAGCAGTTCTTC. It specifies CASSPGGRHEQFF. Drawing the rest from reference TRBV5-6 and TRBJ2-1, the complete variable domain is DAGVTQSPTHLIKTRGQQVTLRCSPKSGHDTVSWYQQALGQGPQFIFQYYEEEERQRGNFPDRFSGHQFPNYSSELNVNALLLGDSALYLCASSPGGRHEQFFGPGTRLTVL.

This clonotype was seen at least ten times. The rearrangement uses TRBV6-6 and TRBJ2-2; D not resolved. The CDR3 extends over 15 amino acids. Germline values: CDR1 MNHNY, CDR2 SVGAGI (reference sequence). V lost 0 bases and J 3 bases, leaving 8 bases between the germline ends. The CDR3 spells CASSYSETHTGELFF. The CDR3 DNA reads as TGTGCCAGCAGTTACTCCGAGACCCACACCGGGGAGCTGTTTTTT.

This chain's CDR3 is CALWDGHNEQFF. The CDR3 DNA reads as TGTGCCCTTTGGGACGGTCACAATGAGCAGTTCTTC. The V call is TRBV10-3, the J call TRBJ2-1; possibly TRBD1 or TRBD2 for D (5 bases each). The V end lost 11 bases, the J end lost 5 bases, and 13 bases lay between the germline ends. CDR1 and CDR2 (germline): ENHRY, SYGVKD. The CDR3 is made up of 12 amino acids.

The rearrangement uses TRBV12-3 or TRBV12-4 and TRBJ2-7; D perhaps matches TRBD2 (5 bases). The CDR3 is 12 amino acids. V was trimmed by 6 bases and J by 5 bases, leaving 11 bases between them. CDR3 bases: TGTGCCAGCAGCTCCGGGGTCCACGAGCAGTACTTC. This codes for CASSSGVHEQYF.

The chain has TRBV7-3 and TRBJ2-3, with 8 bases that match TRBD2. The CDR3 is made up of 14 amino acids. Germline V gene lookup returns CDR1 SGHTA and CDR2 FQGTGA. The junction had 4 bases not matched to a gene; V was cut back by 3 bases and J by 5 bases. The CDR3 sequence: CASSFGGGQDTQYF. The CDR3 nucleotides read TGTGCCAGCAGCTTTGGCGGGGGGCAAGATACGCAGTATTTT.

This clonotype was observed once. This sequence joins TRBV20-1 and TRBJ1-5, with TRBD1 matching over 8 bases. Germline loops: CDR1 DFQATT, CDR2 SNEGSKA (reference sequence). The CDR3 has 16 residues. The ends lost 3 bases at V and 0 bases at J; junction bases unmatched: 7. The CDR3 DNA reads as TGCAGTGCTAGTTCAGGGGGCCCCTTTAGCAATCAGCCCCAGCATTTT. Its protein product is CSASSGGPFSNQPQHF.

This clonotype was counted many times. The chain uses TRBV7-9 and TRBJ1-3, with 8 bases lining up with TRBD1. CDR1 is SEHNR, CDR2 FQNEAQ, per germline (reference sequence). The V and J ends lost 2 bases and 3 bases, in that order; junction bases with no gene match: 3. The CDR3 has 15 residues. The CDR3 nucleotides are TGTGCCAGCAGCTTACAGGGACAGGATGGAAACACCATATATTTT. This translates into CASSLQGQDGNTIYF.

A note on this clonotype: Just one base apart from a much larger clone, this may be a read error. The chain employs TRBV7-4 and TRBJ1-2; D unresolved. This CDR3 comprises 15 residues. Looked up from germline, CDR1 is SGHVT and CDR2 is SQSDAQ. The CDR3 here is CASSLDAGFTYDYTF. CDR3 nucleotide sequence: TGTGCCAGCAGCTTAGACGCGGGCTTTACCTATGACTACACCTTC.

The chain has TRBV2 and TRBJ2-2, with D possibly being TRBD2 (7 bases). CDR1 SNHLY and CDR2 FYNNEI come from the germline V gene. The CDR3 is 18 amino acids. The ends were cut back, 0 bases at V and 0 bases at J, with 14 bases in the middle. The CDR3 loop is CASSEAKGGGPNTGELFF. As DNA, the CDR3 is TGTGCCAGCAGTGAAGCTAAGGGGGGGGGGCCGAACACCGGGGAGCTGTTTTTT.

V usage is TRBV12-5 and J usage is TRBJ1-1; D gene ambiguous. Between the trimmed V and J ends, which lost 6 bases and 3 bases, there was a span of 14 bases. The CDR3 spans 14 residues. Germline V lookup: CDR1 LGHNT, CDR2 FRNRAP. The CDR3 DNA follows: TGTGCTAGTGGGGCGCTGGGTTGGGACACTGAAGCTTTCTTT. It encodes CASGALGWDTEAFF.

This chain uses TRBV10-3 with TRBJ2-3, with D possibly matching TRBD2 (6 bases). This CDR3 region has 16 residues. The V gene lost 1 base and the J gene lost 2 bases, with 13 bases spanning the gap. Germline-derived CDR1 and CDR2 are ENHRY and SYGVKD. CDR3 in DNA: TGTGCCATCAGTGAGTTGGCTAGCGACATCACAGATACGCAGTATTTT. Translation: CAISELASDITDTQYF.

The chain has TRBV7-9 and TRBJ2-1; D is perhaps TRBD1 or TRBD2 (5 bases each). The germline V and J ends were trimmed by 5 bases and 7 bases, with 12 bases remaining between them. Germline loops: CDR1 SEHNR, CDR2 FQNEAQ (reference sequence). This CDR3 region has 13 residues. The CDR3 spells CASSKDGGNEQFF. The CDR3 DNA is TGTGCCAGCAGCAAAGATGGGGGTAATGAGCAGTTCTTC.

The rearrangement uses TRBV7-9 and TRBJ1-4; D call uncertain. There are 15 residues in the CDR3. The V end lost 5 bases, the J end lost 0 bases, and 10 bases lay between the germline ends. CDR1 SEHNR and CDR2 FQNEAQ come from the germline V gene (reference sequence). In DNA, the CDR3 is TGTGCCAGCAGCCTGGGCCCTTCAACTAATGAAAAACTGTTTTTT. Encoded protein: CASSLGPSTNEKLFF. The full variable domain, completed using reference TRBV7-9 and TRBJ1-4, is DTGVSQNPRHKITKRGQNVTFRCDPISEHNRLYWYRQTLGQGPEFLTYFQNEAQLEKSRLLSDRFSAERPKGSFSTLEIQRTEQGDSAMYLCASSLGPSTNEKLFFGSGTQLSVL.

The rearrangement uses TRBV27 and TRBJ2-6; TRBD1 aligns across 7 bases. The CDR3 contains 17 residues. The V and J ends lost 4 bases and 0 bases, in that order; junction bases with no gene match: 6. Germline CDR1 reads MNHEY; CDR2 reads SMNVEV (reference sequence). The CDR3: CASSSRQGPSGANVLTF. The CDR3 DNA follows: TGTGCCAGCAGTTCCCGACAGGGTCCCTCTGGGGCCAACGTCCTGACTTTC.

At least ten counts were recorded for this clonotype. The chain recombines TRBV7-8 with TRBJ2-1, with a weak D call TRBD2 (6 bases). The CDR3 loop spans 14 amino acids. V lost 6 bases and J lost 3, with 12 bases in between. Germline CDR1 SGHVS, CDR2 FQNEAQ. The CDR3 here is CASSLIAVYNEQFF. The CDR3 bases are TGTGCCAGCAGTTTGATAGCGGTCTACAATGAGCAGTTCTTC.

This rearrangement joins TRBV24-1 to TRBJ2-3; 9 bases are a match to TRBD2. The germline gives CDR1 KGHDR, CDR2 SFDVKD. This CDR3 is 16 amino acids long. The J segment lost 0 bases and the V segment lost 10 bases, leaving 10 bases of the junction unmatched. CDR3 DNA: TGTGCCACGTCTAGCGGGGACATCCCTAGCACAGATACGCAGTATTTT. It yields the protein CATSSGDIPSTDTQYF.

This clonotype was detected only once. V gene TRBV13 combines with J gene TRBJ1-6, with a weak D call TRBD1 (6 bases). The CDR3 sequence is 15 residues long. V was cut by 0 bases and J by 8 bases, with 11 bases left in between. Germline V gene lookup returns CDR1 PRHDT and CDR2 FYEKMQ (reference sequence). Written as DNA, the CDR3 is TGTGCCAGCAGCTTAGGCCCAGGGGAGGATTCACCCCTCCACTTT. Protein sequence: CASSLGPGEDSPLHF.